This TCR beta chain appears in the sequencing data of a study of T cells in Graves' hyperthyroidism and ophthalmopathy. About the study: Peripheral blood was acquired at first diagnosis, ahead of any therapy whatsoever.

Isolation of PBMCs was performed on 10 ml fresh peripheral blood. This clonotype was recorded at least ten times. Its antigen is not known. Broader study findings: The model made its ophthalmopathy prediction, and onset followed a median 6.5 months later. Appearing also in blood were most of the thyroid clonotypes expanded above 0.001.

RNA transcripts were the template for amplifying TCR beta CDR3 regions. HTBI primers were employed in a first-round RT-PCR of the TCR CDR3. One entry per CDR3 protein, called by TCRdb with MiXCR from the multiplex PCR reads. The sample yields a few hundred thousand distinct CDR3 sequences, roughly an eighth seen once. This receptor was taken from a woman younger than 35 with Graves' hyperthyroidism. Sequencing was carried out using blood.

DNA of the CDR3: TGTGCCTGGAGACTAGCGGCCTCATACGAGCAGTACTTC. Residues: CAWRLAASYEQYF. The chain carries TRBV30 and TRBJ2-7; 8 bases map to TRBD2. After removal of 3 bases from V and 4 bases from J, the junction contained 5 bases not matched to a gene. Germline lookup yields CDR1 GTSNPN and CDR2 SVGIG (reference sequence). The CDR3 sequence is 13 residues long.